This is a list of T cell receptor beta chains from one sample in a study of blood T cell repertoires in COVID-19. Produced via immunoSEQ multiplex PCR; TCRdb's table is partial and in-frame only. Among 150,000 to 200,000 clones listed, about 83% were seen once. The sequencing input was peripheral blood. All receptors come from a woman older than 75 with acute or convalescent COVID-19. Each CDR3 is given without its conserved first and last residue. The order of the fields is V gene, J gene, CDR3 protein.

V gene: TRBV6-1; J gene: TRBJ2-7; CDR3 protein: ASSEASGGNYEQY
V gene: TRBV19; J gene: TRBJ1-6; CDR3 protein: ASTSYTGGRSPLH
V gene: TRBV12-3/TRBV12-4; J gene: TRBJ2-1; CDR3 protein: ASSLVRVRQF
V gene: TRBV3-1/TRBV3-2; J gene: TRBJ1-2; CDR3 protein: ASSSQSSNYGYT
V gene: TRBV15; J gene: TRBJ1-6; CDR3 protein: ATSGGQTYNSPLH
V gene: TRBV28; J gene: TRBJ1-2; CDR3 protein: ASRVRGYGYT
V gene: TRBV6-6; J gene: TRBJ1-2; CDR3 protein: ASSYVQLSYGYT
V gene: TRBV28; J gene: TRBJ1-2; CDR3 protein: AGTKDRIGGYT
V gene: TRBV5-1; J gene: TRBJ1-4; CDR3 protein: ASSFGTGVEKLF
V gene: TRBV6-1; J gene: TRBJ2-1; CDR3 protein: ASSDNLTGKAF
V gene: TRBV5-5; J gene: TRBJ2-7; CDR3 protein: ASSLSEGLYEQY
V gene: TRBV5-5; J gene: TRBJ2-1; CDR3 protein: ASTSGGEQF
V gene: TRBV27; J gene: TRBJ1-4; CDR3 protein: ASSHSPSTINSQGANEKLF
V gene: TRBV5-4; J gene: TRBJ2-7; CDR3 protein: ASSHSGNLDEQY
V gene: TRBV6-2/TRBV6-3; J gene: TRBJ2-7; CDR3 protein: ASSYSLVLEQY
V gene: TRBV5-1; J gene: TRBJ2-1; CDR3 protein: ASTGLAGVNYNEQF
V gene: TRBV3-1/TRBV3-2; J gene: TRBJ2-4; CDR3 protein: ASSQGSGGPKNIQY